The T cell receptor (beta chain) described here comes from a study of neoadjuvant anti-PD-1 for oral cavity cancer. Study context: Patients mostly received three to four biweekly nivolumab doses at 3 mg/kg before surgery.

Cohort: HPV-negative, locally advanced oral cavity squamous cell carcinoma patients. The protocol was immunoSEQ multiplex PCR, while the TCRdb copy is restricted to in-frame clones and leaves out a portion. The profile shows under 20,000 clones, about three quarters of them singletons. Trimming took 0 bases from V and 0 from J, leaving 5 bases between them. Per the germline V gene, CDR1 is MNHNY and CDR2 is SVGAGI (reference sequence). This CDR3 has 14 amino acids. There are a few counts of this clone. The source is a person aged 35-80 years with oral cavity squamous cell carcinoma. The rearrangement links TRBV6-6 to TRBJ1-1; D unresolved. The starting material was PBMCs, obtained before nivolumab (anti-PD-1) treatment. The CDR3 DNA reads TGTGCCAGCAGTTACTCTACACTGAACACTGAAGCTTTCTTT. This gives the protein CASSYSTLNTEAFF.